A selection of T cell receptor beta chains follows, all from one sample in a study of shared clonotypes between healthy human individuals. Repertoires were generated with immunoSEQ multiplex PCR, while TCRdb's copy carries only in-frame clones and drops some. This table has fewer than 700,000 clones, around three quarters appearing once. Input material: PBMCs. The receptors shown here come from a woman aged 40 to 50 in good health. Some clones in this sample may be carry-over from other donors' samples. Each CDR3 is given with its conserved first and last residue. Each record gives: D gene, J gene, V gene, clone size, CDR3 DNA, CDR3 protein. A D gene is named only where the DNA matches it firmly. Only part of the rows carry a size: once, few, many, or a class if the clone is expanded.

NA,TRBJ2-6,TRBV5-1,NA,TGCGCCAGCAGCTTGGAGCTAACAGAGGCCGGGGCCAACGTCCTGACTTTC,CASSLELTEAGANVLTF
NA,TRBJ2-7,TRBV6-7,NA,TGTGCCAGCAGTTACCCGGGGAATGATCGTTCCGAGCAGTACTTC,CASSYPGNDRSEQYF
NA,TRBJ2-7,TRBV4-2,NA,TGTGCCAGCAGCCAAGTAACAGACGGCGGCGGCTCCTACGAGCAGTACTTC,CASSQVTDGGGSYEQYF
NA,TRBJ2-3,TRBV7-2,NA,TGTGCCAGCAGCTTAAACAGTCACACAGATACGCAGTATTTT,CASSLNSHTDTQYF
NA,TRBJ1-1,TRBV10-3,NA,TGTGCCATCAGTGATCTGGCCCCGAACACTGAAGCTTTCTTT,CAISDLAPNTEAFF
NA,TRBJ2-2,TRBV2,NA,TGTGCCAGCAGTGAATGGGGTAGGACCGGGGAGCTGTTTTTT,CASSEWGRTGELFF
NA,TRBJ1-2,TRBV6-5,NA,TGTGCCAGCAGTTCCGCCCCGACAGGAGGGTATGGCTACACCTTC,CASSSAPTGGYGYTF
TRBD1,TRBJ1-1,TRBV2,once,TGTGCCAGCAGCGAGACAGGGGTCGGTGGTGAAGCTTTCTTT,CASSETGVGGEAFF
TRBD2,TRBJ2-1,TRBV7-2,NA,TGTGCCAGCAGCCCGACTAGCGGGATTAATAATGAGCAGTTCTTC,CASSPTSGINNEQFF
TRBD2,TRBJ2-7,TRBV11-1,once,TGTGCCAGCAGCTTATACGAGGGAGGGGACTCCTTACACCTCGAGCAGTACTTC,CASSLYEGGDSLHLEQYF
TRBD1,TRBJ1-5,TRBV28,NA,TGTGCCAGCAGTTTATTGAGGGGGCTCAATCAGCCCCAGCATTTT,CASSLLRGLNQPQHF
TRBD1,TRBJ2-1,TRBV29-1,NA,TGCAGCGACCGGGACAGTGCCTACAATGAGCAGTTCTTC,CSDRDSAYNEQFF
TRBD1,TRBJ2-7,TRBV5-4,NA,TGTGCCAGCAGCGCCGGACAGGGAGGATTCTCCTACGAGCAGTACTTC,CASSAGQGGFSYEQYF
NA,TRBJ2-7,TRBV7-2,once,TGTGCCAGCAGCTTATATCCGGGCCCGTCCTACGAGCAGTACTTC,CASSLYPGPSYEQYF
TRBD1,TRBJ2-1,TRBV6-1,NA,TGTGCCAGCAGACCCGGGACAGGACCATACAATGAGCAGTTCTTC,CASRPGTGPYNEQFF
TRBD2,TRBJ2-7,TRBV2,NA,TGTGCCAGCCGCTATGAGCGGGGGAACGACGAGCAGTACTTC,CASRYERGNDEQYF
NA,TRBJ2-1,TRBV28,NA,TGTGCCAGCTCCAACAACCCCTTAGCGGTTCGGAATGAGCAGTTCTTC,CASSNNPLAVRNEQFF
TRBD1,TRBJ1-5,TRBV7-2,NA,TGTGCCAGCAGCTTGGGTTCTGACGGACAGGCTACGCAGCATTTT,CASSLGSDGQATQHF
NA,TRBJ2-2,TRBV18,NA,TGTGCCAGCTCGGGAGCGCAGACCGGGGAGCTGTTTTTT,CASSGAQTGELFF
NA,TRBJ2-2,TRBV19,NA,TGTGCCAGTAGTTTGGGGGCGCCCACCGGGGAGCTGTTTTTT,CASSLGAPTGELFF
TRBD1,TRBJ2-1,TRBV10-3,NA,TGTGCCATCAGTGAAGGGGACAGGGGGCATGAGCAGTTCTTC,CAISEGDRGHEQFF
NA,TRBJ1-1,TRBV19,NA,TGTGCCACCTCGACCGTGAGGGACACTGAAGCTTTCTTT,CATSTVRDTEAFF
NA,TRBJ1-1,TRBV6-6,few,TGTGCCAGCAGTTATGGTTTCTCTGAAGCTTTCTTT,CASSYGFSEAFF
NA,TRBJ2-7,TRBV5-4,NA,TGTGCCAGCAGCTCGGAGGATTCCTACGAGCAGTACTTC,CASSSEDSYEQYF